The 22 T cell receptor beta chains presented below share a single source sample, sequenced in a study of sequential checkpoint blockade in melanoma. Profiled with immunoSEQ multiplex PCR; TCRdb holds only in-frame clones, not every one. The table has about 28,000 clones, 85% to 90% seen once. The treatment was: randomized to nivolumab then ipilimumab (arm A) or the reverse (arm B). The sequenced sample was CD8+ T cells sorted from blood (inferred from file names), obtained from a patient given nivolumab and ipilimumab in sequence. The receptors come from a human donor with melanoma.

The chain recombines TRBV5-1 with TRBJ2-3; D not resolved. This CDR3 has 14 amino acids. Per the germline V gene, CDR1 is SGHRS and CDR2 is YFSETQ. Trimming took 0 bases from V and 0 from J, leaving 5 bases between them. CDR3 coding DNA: TGCGCCAGCAGCTTGGTGGCTAGCACAGATACGCAGTATTTT. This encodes CASSLVASTDTQYF.

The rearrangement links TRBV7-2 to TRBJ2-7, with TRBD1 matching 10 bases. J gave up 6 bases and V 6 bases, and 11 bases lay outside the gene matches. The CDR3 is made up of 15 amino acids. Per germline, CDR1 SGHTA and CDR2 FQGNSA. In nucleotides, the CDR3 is TGTGCCAGCAGGGCTACGGACAGGGGGACTGCCGAGCAGTACTTC. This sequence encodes CASRATDRGTAEQYF.

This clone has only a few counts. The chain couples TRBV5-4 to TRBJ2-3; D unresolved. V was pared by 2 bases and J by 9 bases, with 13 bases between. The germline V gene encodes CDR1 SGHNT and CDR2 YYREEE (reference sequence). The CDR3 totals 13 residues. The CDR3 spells CASSFSGSSTQYF. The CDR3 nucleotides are TGTGCCAGCAGCTTTTCGGGTAGCTCCACGCAGTATTTT.

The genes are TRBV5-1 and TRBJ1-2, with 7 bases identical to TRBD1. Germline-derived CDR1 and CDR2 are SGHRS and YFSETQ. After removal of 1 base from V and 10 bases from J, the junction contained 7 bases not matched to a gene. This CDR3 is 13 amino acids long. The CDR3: CASSLSGTEIYTF. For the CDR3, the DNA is TGCGCCAGCAGCTTGTCCGGGACAGAAATCTACACCTTC. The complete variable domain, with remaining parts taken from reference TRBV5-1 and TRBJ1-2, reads KAGVTQTPRYLIKTRGQQVTLSCSPISGHRSVSWYQQTPGQGLQFLFEYFSETQRNKGNFPGRFSGRQFSNSRSEMNVSTLELGDSALYLCASSLSGTEIYTFGSGTRLTVV.

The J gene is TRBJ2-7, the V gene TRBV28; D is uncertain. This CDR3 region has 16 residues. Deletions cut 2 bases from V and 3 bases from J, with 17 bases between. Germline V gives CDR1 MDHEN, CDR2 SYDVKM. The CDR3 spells CASSLPETYSGYEQYF. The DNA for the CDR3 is TGTGCCAGCAGTTTACCAGAAACCTACAGTGGCTACGAGCAGTACTTC. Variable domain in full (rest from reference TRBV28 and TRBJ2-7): DVKVTQSSRYLVKRTGEKVFLECVQDMDHENMFWYRQDPGLGLRLIYFSYDVKMKEKGDIPEGYSVSREKKERFSLILESASTNQTSMYLCASSLPETYSGYEQYFGPGTRLTVT.

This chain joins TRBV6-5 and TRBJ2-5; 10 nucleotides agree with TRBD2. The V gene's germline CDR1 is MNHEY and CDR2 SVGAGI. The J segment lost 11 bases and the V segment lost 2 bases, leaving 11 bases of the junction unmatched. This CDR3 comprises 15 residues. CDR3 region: CASSYASLAGREQYF. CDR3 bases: TGTGCCAGCAGTTACGCTTCACTAGCGGGAAGGGAGCAGTACTTC.

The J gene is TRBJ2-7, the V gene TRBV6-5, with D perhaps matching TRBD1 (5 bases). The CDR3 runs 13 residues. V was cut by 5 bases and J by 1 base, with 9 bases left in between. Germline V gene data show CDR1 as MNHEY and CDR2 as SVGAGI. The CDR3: CASSMDTSYEQYF. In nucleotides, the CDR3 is TGTGCCAGCAGTATGGACACGTCCTACGAGCAGTACTTC.

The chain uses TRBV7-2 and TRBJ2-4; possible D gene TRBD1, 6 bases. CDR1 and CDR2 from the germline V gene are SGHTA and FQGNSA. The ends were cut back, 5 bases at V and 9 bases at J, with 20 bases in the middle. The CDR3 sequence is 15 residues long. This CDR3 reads CASSPVLAGVGIQYF. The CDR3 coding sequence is TGTGCCAGCAGCCCGGTCCTGGCAGGGGTCGGCATTCAGTACTTC.

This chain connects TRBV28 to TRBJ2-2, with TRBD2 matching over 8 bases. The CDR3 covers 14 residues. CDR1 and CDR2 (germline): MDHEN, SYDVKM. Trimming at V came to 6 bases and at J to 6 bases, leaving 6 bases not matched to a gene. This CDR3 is CASSPLLAAGELFF. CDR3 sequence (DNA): TGTGCCAGCAGCCCATTACTAGCGGCCGGGGAGCTGTTTTTT.

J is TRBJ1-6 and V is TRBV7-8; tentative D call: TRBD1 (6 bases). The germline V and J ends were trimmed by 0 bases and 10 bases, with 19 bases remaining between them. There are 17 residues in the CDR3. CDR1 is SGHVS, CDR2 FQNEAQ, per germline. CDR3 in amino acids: CASSLAKDSYFGSPLHF. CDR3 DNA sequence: TGTGCCAGCAGCTTAGCGAAGGACAGCTACTTCGGGTCACCCCTCCACTTT.

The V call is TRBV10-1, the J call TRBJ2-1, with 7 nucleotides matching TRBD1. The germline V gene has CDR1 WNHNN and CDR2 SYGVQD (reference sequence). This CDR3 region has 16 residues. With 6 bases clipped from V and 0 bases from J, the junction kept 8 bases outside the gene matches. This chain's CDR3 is CASRAGQESSYNEQFF. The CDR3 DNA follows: TGCGCCAGCAGAGCTGGACAGGAAAGCTCCTACAATGAGCAGTTCTTC.

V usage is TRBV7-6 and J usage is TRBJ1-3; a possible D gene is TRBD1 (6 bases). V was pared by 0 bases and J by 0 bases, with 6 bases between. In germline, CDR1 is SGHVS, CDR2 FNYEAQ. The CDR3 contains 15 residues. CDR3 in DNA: TGTGCCAGCAGCTTAGCCAGGGGCTCTGGAAACACCATATATTTT. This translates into CASSLARGSGNTIYF.

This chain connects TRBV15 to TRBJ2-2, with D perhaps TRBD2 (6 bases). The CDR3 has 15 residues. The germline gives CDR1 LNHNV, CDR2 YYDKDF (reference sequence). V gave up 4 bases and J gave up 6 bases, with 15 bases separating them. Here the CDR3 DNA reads TGTGCCACCAGCACCCAGGGAGGCACCGCCGGGGAGCTGTTTTTT. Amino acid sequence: CATSTQGGTAGELFF.

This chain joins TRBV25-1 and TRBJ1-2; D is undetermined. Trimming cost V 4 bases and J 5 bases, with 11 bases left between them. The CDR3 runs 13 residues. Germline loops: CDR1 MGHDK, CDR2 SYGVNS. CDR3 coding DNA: TGTGCCAGCAGTGTAAACAGAGCTTATGGCTACACCTTC. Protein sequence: CASSVNRAYGYTF.

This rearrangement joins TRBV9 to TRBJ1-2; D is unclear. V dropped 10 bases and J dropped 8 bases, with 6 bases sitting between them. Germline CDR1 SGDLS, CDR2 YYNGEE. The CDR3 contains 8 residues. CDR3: CALRGYTF. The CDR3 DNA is TGTGCCCTGCGCGGCTACACCTTC.

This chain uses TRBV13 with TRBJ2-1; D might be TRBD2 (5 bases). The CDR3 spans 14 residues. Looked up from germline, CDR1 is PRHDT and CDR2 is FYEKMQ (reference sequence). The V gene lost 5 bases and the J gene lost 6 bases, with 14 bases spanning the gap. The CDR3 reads CASSPEGWGNEQFF. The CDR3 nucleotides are TGTGCCAGCAGCCCAGAGGGATGGGGCAATGAGCAGTTCTTC. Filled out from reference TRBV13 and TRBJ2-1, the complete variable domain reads AAGVIQSPRHLIKEKRETATLKCYPIPRHDTVYWYQQGPGQDPQFLISFYEKMQSDKGSIPDRFSAQQFSDYHSELNMSSLELGDSALYFCASSPEGWGNEQFFGPGTRLTVL.

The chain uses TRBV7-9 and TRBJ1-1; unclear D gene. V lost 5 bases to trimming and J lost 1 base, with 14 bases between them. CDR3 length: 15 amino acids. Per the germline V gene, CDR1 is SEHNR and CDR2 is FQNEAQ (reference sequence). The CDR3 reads CASSPSAGANTEAFF. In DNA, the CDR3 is TGTGCCAGCAGCCCCTCTGCGGGCGCGAACACTGAAGCTTTCTTT.

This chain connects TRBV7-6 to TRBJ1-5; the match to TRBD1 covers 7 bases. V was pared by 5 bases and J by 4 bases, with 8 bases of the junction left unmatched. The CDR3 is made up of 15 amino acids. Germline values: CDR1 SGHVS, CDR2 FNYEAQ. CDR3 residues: CASSRGQGENQPQHF. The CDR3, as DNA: TGTGCCAGCAGCCGAGGGCAGGGGGAGAATCAGCCCCAGCATTTT.

The CDR3 reads CASRRGLASYNEQFF. The CDR3 DNA follows: TGCGCCAGCAGACGGGGACTAGCCTCCTACAATGAGCAGTTCTTC. The chain links TRBV5-1 to TRBJ2-1, with 9 bases matching TRBD2. The CDR3 contains 15 residues. With 5 bases clipped from V and 0 bases from J, the junction kept 3 bases outside the gene matches. Germline assignment: CDR1 SGHRS and CDR2 YFSETQ.

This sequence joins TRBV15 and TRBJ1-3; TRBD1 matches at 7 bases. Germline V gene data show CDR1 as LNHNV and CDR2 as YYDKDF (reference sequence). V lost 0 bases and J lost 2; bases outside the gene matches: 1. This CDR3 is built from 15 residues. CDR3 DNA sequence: TGTGCCACCAGCAGAGATCAGGGGGCTGGAAACACCATATATTTT. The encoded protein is CATSRDQGAGNTIYF.

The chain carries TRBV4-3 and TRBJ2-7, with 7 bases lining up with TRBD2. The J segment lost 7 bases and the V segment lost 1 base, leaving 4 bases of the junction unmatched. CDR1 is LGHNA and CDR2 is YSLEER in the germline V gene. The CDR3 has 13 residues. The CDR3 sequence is CASSQVEGGEQYF. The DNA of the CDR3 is TGCGCCAGCAGCCAAGTCGAGGGAGGGGAGCAGTACTTC.

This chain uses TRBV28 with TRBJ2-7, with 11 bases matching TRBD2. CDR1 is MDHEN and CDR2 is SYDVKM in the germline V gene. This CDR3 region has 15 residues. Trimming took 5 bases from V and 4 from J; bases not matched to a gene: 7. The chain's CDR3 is CASSHSSGRPYEQYF. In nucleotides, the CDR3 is TGTGCCAGCAGTCACTCTAGCGGGAGGCCTTACGAGCAGTACTTC.